These 3 T cell receptor beta chains originate from one sample sequenced in a study of human T cells and chemical hapten exposure. The sample's time point: patch test 3, about 24 weeks after DPC sensitization. Specified treatment: therapeutic diphenylcyclopropenone sensitization with weekly scalp DPC. One entry per CDR3 protein results from TCRdb running MiXCR on the RACE reads. The data show just over 95,000 distinct CDR3 sequences, roughly a quarter seen once. Material: whole blood, obtained in connection with sensitization to the hapten diphenylcyclopropenone (DPC). All receptors derive from a man between 40 and 49 years old with alopecia areata. Some clones in this sample may be carry-over from other donors' samples.

This sequence joins TRBV19 and TRBJ2-3; 8 positions agree with TRBD2. The germline V gene has CDR1 LNHDA and CDR2 SQIVND (reference sequence). V shed 7 bases and J 4 bases; nucleotides not matched to a gene: 4. The CDR3 loop spans 13 amino acids. CDR3 protein: CASTAGGSDTQYF. The CDR3 DNA reads TGTGCCAGTACGGCGGGAGGCTCAGATACGCAGTATTTT.

The chain combines TRBV6-5 with TRBJ2-2; 7 nucleotides match TRBD1. Germline V gives CDR1 MNHEY, CDR2 SVGAGI. The CDR3 loop spans 15 amino acids. The junction had 3 bases not matched to a gene; V was cut back by 2 bases and J by 3 bases. The DNA for the CDR3 is TGTGCCAGCAGTTACGAACAGGGGTACACCGGGGAGCTGTTTTTT. It yields the protein CASSYEQGYTGELFF.

The chain has TRBV6-5 and TRBJ1-1, with a tentative D call TRBD1 (6 bases). The CDR3 extends over 16 amino acids. Germline-derived CDR1 and CDR2 are MNHEY and SVGAGI. V was trimmed by 2 bases and J by 4 bases, leaving 17 bases between them. CDR3 DNA: TGTGCCAGCAGTTACGGGGGCCCCGATTGGGGCACTGAAGCTTTCTTT. Translation: CASSYGGPDWGTEAFF.